What follows is one T cell receptor (beta chain) and its context. Its antigen is unknown. Libraries of TCR beta came from quantitative 5'-RACE with molecular barcodes. TCRdb itself ran the 5' RACE reads through MiXCR, one entry per CDR3 protein. This table has approximately 500,000 distinct CDR3 sequences, roughly 12% appearing once. The sample originates from a study of CD8 T cells in ankylosing spondylitis. Notes on the study in general: Clones tied to disease were said to be significantly enriched in matched ankylosing spondylitis synovial fluid. Seemingly characteristic of ankylosing spondylitis blood was a TCR beta motif consisting of several highly homologous variants.

The CDR3 has 16 amino acids. Sequencing was carried out using blood, either unsorted or a sorted T cell fraction (not recorded which). V and J are TRBV21-1 and TRBJ2-2; the D call in the table, TRBD1, was not verified against the DNA. TRBV21-1 is a pseudogene segment. This TCR derives from a male donor with ankylosing spondylitis. DNA of the CDR3: TGTGCCAGCAGCAAAGGAGCCAGGGATCGAACCGGGGAGCTGTTTTTT. Its translation: CASSKGARDRTGELFF.